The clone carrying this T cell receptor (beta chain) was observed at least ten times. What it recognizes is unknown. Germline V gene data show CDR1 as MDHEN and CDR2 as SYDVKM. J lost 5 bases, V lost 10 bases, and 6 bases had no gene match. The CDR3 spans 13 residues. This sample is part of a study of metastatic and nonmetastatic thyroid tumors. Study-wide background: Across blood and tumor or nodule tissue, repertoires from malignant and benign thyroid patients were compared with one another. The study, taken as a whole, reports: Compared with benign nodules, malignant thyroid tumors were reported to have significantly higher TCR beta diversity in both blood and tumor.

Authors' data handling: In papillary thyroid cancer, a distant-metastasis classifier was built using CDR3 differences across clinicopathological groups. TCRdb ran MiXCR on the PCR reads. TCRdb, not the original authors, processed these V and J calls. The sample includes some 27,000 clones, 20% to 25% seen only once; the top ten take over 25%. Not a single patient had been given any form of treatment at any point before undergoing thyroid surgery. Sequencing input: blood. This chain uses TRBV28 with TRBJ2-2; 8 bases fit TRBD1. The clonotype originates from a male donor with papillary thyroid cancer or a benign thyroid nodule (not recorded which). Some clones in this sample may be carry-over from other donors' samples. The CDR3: CAIRTGRTGELFF. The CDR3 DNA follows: TGTGCCATCCGGACAGGGCGGACCGGGGAGCTGTTTTTT. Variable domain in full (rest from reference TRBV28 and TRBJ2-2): DVKVTQSSRYLVKRTGEKVFLECVQDMDHENMFWYRQDPGLGLRLIYFSYDVKMKEKGDIPEGYSVSREKKERFSLILESASTNQTSMYLCAIRTGRTGELFFGEGSRLTVL.